This TCR beta chain was observed in a study of T cell responses to AZD1222 COVID-19 vaccine. Findings and limits, study-wide: Across the whole spike, CD4 TCRs peaked at regions 160-218 and 743-854.

A remark on this clone: No antigen is known for it.

The data were produced by immunoSEQ multiplex PCR, yet TCRdb's version contains in-frame clones alone and is incomplete. The table records fewer than 120,000 clones, roughly 90% of them present only once. Trimming removed 6 bases from V and 4 bases from J, with 9 bases in between. In germline, CDR1 is MNHEY, CDR2 SVGAGI. The CDR3 is 12 amino acids. The sequence came from an adult who received the AZD1222 COVID-19 vaccine. The chain links TRBV6-5 to TRBJ1-2, with D unclear. The material sequenced was peripheral blood, taken 28 days after the second AZD1222 dose. CDR3 sequence: CASSYDTYGYTF. The CDR3, as DNA: TGTGCCAGCAGCTACGACACCTATGGCTACACCTTC.